The rows below give T cell receptor beta chains drawn from one sample of a study of cytomegalovirus exposure and HLA in healthy donors. Profiled with immunoSEQ multiplex PCR; TCRdb holds only in-frame clones, not every one. The sample shows some 150,000 clones, roughly four fifths of them seen only once. Specimen: PBMCs. The source of these receptors is a man aged 18 to 35 in good health and CMV-seropositive. CDR3s include the opening cysteine and the closing phenylalanine or tryptophan. The D gene is left open where the match is weak. Size is stated for part of the rows, as once, few or many counts, or as a class when the clone is expanded.

d_gene,v_gene,j_gene,abundance,CDR3nt,CDR3aa
TRBD1,TRBV18,TRBJ2-7,NA,TGTGCCAGCTCACCACGCTCATCCGGGACAGCTTCCTACGAGCAGTACTTC,CASSPRSSGTASYEQYF
NA,TRBV29-1,TRBJ2-7,once,TGCAGCGTTGGAAAGGGGTCCCTCGAGCAGTACTTC,CSVGKGSLEQYF
TRBD1,TRBV28,TRBJ1-2,few,TGTGCCAGCAGTTTGGGACAGGGACTCTATGGCTACACCTTC,CASSLGQGLYGYTF
TRBD1,TRBV28,TRBJ2-1,NA,TGTGCCAGCAGTTTAGTTGAACAGGGGCGAGGTGAGCAGTTCTTC,CASSLVEQGRGEQFF
NA,TRBV30,TRBJ2-1,few,TGTGCCTGGCACCCGACGGGACTTACCTTTGGTGAGCAGTTCTTC,CAWHPTGLTFGEQFF
TRBD1,TRBV4-1,TRBJ1-2,NA,TGCGCCAGCAGCCAAGCGGCCAGGGGGGAGTATGGCTACACCTTC,CASSQAARGEYGYTF
TRBD1,TRBV5-1,TRBJ2-3,NA,TGCGCCAGCAGCAGAACAGGGGCTAGCACAGATACGCAGTATTTT,CASSRTGASTDTQYF
TRBD1,TRBV9,TRBJ2-7,NA,TGTGCCAGCAGCGCCGACTCCGACAGGGTAGGCGAGCAGTACTTC,CASSADSDRVGEQYF
TRBD2,TRBV4-1,TRBJ2-4,few,TGCGCCAGCAGCCAGGGGGGGGAGGTCAACATTCAGTACTTC,CASSQGGEVNIQYF
TRBD1,TRBV28,TRBJ1-4,few,TGTGCCAGCAGTACCCCCCATACAGGGGCTAGAGAAAAACTGTTTTTT,CASSTPHTGAREKLFF
NA,TRBV28,TRBJ1-6,few,TGTGCCAGCAGACAGGAGAGCTCCTATAATTCACCCCTCCACTTT,CASRQESSYNSPLHF
TRBD2,TRBV5-8,TRBJ2-1,NA,TGTGCCAGCAGAGCCGGGACTAGGGTCCTATATGGTGAGCAGTTCTTC,CASRAGTRVLYGEQFF
TRBD2,TRBV6-6,TRBJ2-6,NA,TGTGCCAGCAGGTTAGCGGGGACTGGGGCCAACGTCCTGACTTTC,CASRLAGTGANVLTF
NA,TRBV7-9,TRBJ1-6,NA,TGTGCCAGCAGCTTAGACAGGGTCCATAATTCACCCCTCCACTTT,CASSLDRVHNSPLHF
TRBD2,TRBV5-6,TRBJ2-4,once,TGTGCCAGCAGTTGGGGAGGGACCAAAAACATTCAGTACTTC,CASSWGGTKNIQYF
TRBD1,TRBV5-4,TRBJ1-4,NA,TGTGCCAGCAGCCGGGACAGCCAGGGAGAGGGGAAAGAAAAACTGTTTTTT,CASSRDSQGEGKEKLFF
NA,TRBV6-4,TRBJ2-7,NA,TGTGCCGGCCCGGGGAGACCGTACGAGCAGTACTTC,CAGPGRPYEQYF
NA,TRBV18,TRBJ2-2,NA,TGTGCCAGCTCTAATGTAGGGGCCACCATAAACACCGGGGAGCTGTTTTTT,CASSNVGATINTGELFF
TRBD1,TRBV7-9,TRBJ2-7,NA,TGTGCCAGCAGCTTAGGAGACAGGGAATACGAGCAGTACTTC,CASSLGDREYEQYF